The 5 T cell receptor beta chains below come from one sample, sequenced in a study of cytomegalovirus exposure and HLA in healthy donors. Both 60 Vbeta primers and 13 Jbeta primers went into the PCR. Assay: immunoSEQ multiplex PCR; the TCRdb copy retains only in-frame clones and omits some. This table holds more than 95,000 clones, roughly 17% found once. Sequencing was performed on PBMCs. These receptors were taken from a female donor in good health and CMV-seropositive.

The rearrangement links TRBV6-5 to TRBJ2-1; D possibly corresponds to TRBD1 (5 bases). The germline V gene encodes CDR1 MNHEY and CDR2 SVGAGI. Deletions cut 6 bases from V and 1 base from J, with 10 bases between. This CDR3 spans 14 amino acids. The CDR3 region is CASRQVPSYNEQFF. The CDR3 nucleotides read TGTGCCAGCAGACAGGTACCGTCCTACAATGAGCAGTTCTTC.

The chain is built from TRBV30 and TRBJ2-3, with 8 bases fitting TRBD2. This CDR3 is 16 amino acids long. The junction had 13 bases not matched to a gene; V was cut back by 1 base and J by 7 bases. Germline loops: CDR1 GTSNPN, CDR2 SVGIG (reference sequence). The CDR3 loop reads CAWSGTGTSRAYTQYF. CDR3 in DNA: TGTGCCTGGAGTGGTACCGGGACTAGTCGAGCGTATACGCAGTATTTT.

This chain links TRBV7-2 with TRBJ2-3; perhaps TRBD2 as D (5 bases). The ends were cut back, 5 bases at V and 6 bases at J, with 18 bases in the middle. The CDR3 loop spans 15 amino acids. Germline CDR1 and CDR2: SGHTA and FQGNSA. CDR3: CASSLGLRKWDTQYF. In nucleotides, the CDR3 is TGTGCCAGCAGCCTTGGACTCCGTAAATGGGATACGCAGTATTTT.

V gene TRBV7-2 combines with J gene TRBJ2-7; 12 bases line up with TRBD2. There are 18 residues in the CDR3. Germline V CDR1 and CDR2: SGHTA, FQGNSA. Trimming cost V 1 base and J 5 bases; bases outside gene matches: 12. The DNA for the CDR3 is TGTGCCAGCAGCTTAGACGGGTCTAGCGGGAGGGAAAACAACGAGCAGTACTTC. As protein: CASSLDGSSGRENNEQYF.

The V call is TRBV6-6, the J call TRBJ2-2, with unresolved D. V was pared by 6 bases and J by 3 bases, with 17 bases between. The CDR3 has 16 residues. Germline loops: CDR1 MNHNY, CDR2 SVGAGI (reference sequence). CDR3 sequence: CASRPNPQSHTGELFF. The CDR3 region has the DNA TGTGCCAGCAGACCGAACCCACAATCCCACACCGGGGAGCTGTTTTTT.